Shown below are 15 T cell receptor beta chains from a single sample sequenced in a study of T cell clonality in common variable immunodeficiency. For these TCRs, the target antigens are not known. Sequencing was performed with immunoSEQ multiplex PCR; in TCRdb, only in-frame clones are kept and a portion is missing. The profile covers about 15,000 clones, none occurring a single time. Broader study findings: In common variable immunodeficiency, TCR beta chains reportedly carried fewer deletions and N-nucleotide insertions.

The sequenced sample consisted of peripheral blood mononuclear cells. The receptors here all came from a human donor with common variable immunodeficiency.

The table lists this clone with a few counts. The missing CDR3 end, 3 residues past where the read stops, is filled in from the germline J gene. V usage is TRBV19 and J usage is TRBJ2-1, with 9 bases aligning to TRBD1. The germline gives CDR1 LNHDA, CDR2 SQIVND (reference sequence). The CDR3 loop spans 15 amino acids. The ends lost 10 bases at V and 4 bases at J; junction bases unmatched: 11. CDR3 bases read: TGTGCCACCAACCGTCGGGGACAGGGTTACAATGAG. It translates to CATNRRGQGYNE. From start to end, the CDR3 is CATNRRGQGYNEQFF.

CDR3 protein: CASIGADSYNEQFF. CDR3 DNA (partial): TGTGCCAGTATTGGGGCAGACTCCTACAATGAG. J is TRBJ2-1 and V is TRBV19; TRBD1 is a possible D gene (5 bases). The CDR3 end falls 3 residues outside the read, so it is completed with the germline J gene. With 7 bases removed from V and 0 bases from J, the gap between germline ends came to 10 bases. The CDR3 is 14 residues long. CDR1 is LNHDA and CDR2 is SQIVND in the germline V gene (reference sequence). Filled out from reference TRBV19 and TRBJ2-1, the complete variable domain reads DGGITQSPKYLFRKEGQNVTLSCEQNLNHDAMYWYRQDPGQGLRLIYYSQIVNDFQKGDIAEGYSVSREKKESFPLTVTSAQKNPTAFYLCASIGADSYNEQFFGPGTRLTVL.

The CDR3 sequence is CASSPGHSITDTQYF. The DNA read from the CDR3 is TGTGCCAGCAGCCCGGGACATTCCATCACAGATACG. This chain joins TRBV7-9 and TRBJ2-3, with a weak D call TRBD1 (6 bases). The CDR3 end lies 3 residues beyond the end of the read and is filled in from the germline J gene. CDR3 size: 15 residues. Germline V gives CDR1 SEHNR, CDR2 FQNEAQ (reference sequence). V dropped 5 bases and J dropped 2 bases, with 14 bases sitting between them.

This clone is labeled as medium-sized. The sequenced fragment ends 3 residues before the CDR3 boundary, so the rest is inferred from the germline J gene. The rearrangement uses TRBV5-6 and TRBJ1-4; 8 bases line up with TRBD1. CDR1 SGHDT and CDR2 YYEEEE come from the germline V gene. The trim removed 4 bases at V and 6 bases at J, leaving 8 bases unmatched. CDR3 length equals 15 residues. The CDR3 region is CASSLPGTGHEKLFF. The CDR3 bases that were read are TGTGCCAGCAGCCTGCCCGGGACAGGCCATGAAAAA.

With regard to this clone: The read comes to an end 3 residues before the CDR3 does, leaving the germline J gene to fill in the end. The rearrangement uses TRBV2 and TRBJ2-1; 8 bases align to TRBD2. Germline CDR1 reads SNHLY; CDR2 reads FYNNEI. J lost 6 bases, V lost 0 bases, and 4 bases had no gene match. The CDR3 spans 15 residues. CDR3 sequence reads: CASSEAGRGGNEQFF. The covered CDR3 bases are TGTGCCAGCAGTGAAGCAGGACGGGGGGGCAATGAG.

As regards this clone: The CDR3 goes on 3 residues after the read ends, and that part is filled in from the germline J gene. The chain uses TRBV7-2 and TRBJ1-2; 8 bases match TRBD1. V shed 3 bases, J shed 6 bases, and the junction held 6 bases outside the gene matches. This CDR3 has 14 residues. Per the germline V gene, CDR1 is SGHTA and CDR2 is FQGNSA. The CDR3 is CASSLIGQGHGYTF. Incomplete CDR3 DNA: TGTGCCAGCAGCTTGATCGGACAGGGCCATGGC.

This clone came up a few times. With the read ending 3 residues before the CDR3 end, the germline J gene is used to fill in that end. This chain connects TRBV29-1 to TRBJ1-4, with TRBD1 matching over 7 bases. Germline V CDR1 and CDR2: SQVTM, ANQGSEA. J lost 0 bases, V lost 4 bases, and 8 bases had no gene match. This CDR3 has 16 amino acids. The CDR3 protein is CSVARGQTSTNEKLFF. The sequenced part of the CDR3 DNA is TGCAGCGTTGCTAGGGGACAGACTTCAACTAATGAAAAA.

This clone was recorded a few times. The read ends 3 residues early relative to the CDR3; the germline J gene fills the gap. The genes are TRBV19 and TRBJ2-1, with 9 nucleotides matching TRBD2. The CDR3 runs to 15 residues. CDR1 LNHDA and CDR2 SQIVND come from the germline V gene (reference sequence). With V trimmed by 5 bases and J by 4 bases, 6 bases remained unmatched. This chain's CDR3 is CASSWAGGAYNEQFF. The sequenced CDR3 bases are TGTGCCAGTAGTTGGGCGGGGGGGGCTTACAATGAG.

The CDR3: CASSHSGNGGYEQYF. The CDR3 bases that were read are TGTGCCAGCTCACACAGCGGGAACGGGGGTTACGAG. This rearrangement joins TRBV18 to TRBJ2-7, with 7 bases matching TRBD2. The read ends 3 residues before the CDR3 terminus; that terminus is restored from the germline J gene. The CDR3 has 15 amino acids. The germline V gene encodes CDR1 KGHSH and CDR2 LQKENI. Losses at the gene ends were 4 bases for V and 4 bases for J; bases not matched to a gene: 10.

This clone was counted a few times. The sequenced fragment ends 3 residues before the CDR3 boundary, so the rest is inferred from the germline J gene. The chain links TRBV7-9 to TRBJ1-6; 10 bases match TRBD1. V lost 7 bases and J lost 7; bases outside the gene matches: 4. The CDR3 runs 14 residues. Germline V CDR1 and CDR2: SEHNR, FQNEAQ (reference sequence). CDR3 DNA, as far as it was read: TGTGCCAGCACCCCGGGACAGGGGAATTCACCC. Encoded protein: CASTPGQGNSP. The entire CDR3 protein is CASTPGQGNSPLHF.

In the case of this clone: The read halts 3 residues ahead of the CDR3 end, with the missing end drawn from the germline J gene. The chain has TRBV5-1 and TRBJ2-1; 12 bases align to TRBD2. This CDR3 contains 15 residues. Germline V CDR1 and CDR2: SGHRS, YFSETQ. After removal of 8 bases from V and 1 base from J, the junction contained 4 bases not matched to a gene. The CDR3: CASGLAGSSYNEQFF. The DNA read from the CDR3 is TGCGCCAGTGGACTAGCGGGATCATCCTACAATGAG. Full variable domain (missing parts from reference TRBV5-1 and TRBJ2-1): KAGVTQTPRYLIKTRGQQVTLSCSPISGHRSVSWYQQTPGQGLQFLFEYFSETQRNKGNFPGRFSGRQFSNSRSEMNVSTLELGDSALYLCASGLAGSSYNEQFFGPGTRLTVL.

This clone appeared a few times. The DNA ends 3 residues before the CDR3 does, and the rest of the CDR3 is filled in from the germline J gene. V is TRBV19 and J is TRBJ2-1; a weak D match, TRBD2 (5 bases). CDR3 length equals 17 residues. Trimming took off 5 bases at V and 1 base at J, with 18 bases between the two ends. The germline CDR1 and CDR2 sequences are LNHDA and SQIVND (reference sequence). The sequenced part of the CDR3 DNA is TGTGCCAGTAGTGGAAGGCTAGCCGGTTCTTCCTACAATGAG. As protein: CASSGRLAGSSYNE. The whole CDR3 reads CASSGRLAGSSYNEQFF.

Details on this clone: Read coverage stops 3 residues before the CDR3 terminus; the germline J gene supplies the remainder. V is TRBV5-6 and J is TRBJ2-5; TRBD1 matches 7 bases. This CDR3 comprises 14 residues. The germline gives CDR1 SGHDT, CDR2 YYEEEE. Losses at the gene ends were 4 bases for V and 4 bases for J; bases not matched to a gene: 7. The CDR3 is CASSTTGARETQYF. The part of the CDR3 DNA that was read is TGTGCCAGCAGCACAACAGGGGCCCGAGAGACC.

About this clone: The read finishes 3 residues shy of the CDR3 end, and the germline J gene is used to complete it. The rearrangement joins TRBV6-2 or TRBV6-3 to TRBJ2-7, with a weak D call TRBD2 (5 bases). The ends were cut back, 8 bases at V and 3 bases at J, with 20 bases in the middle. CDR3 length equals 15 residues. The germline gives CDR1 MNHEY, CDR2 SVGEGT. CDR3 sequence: CASVLSKTSIYEQYF. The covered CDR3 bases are TGTGCCAGCGTACTCTCGAAAACTAGTATCTACGAG.

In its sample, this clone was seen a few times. CDR3 sequence: CASSLMGQGTGAEQFF. CDR3 bases read: TGTGCCAGCAGCTTAATGGGCCAGGGCACAGGGGCTGAG. The V gene is TRBV7-3, the J gene TRBJ2-1; 7 bases agree with TRBD1. The read falls 3 residues short of the CDR3 end, and the missing part is taken from the germline J gene. Germline CDR1 is SGHTA and CDR2 is FQGTGA. V gave up 1 base and J gave up 9 bases; unmatched junction bases: 12. The CDR3 sequence is 16 residues long. The variable domain in full, with the rest retrieved from reference TRBV7-3 and TRBJ2-1, is GAGVSQTPSNKVTEKGKYVELRCDPISGHTALYWYRQSLGQGPEFLIYFQGTGAADDSGLPNDRFFAVRPEGSVSTLKIQRTERGDSAVYLCASSLMGQGTGAEQFFGPGTRLTVL.